The 23 T cell receptor beta chains below come from one sample, sequenced in a study of T-cell memory formation after mild COVID-19. TCRdb re-analysed the 5' RACE reads in MiXCR, keeping a single row per CDR3 protein. This repertoire shows 150,000 or so distinct CDR3 sequences, about 14% found once; its top ten account for 11% to 15%. Sequenced: PBMCs or a T cell subset sorted from them (not recorded which). These receptors were taken from an adult woman who had mild COVID-19 (a few samples of this study predate the infection). Cell type and time point are not known.

This clonotype has a handful of counts. In DNA form, the CDR3 reads TGTGCCAGCAGTAGACTAGCGGGAGGCCACGAGCAGTACTTC. Protein product: CASSRLAGGHEQYF. The V call is TRBV12-3 or TRBV12-4, the J call TRBJ2-7; 13 bases fit TRBD2. The CDR3 has 14 amino acids. The ends lost 5 bases at V and 5 bases at J; junction bases unmatched: 3.

The chain is built from TRBV2 and TRBJ1-2; the D is unclear. Germline loops: CDR1 SNHLY, CDR2 FYNNEI. V was trimmed by 6 bases and J by 4 bases, leaving 18 bases between them. The CDR3 sequence is 15 residues long. CDR3 coding DNA: TGTGCCAGCAGAGGATTTGGACCAGAAGGCTATGGCTACACCTTC. Translated: CASRGFGPEGYGYTF.

In its sample, this clonotype was seen a few times. This chain uses TRBV7-3 with TRBJ2-1; D gene uncertain. V gave up 3 bases and J gave up 1 base, with 16 bases separating them. The CDR3 has 17 residues. Germline CDR1 is SGHTA and CDR2 is FQGTGA. For the CDR3, the DNA is TGTGCCAGCAGCTTCGACTCACCCGGCGTATCCTACAATGAGCAGTTCTTC. This sequence encodes CASSFDSPGVSYNEQFF.

Ten or more counts support this clonotype. The chain carries TRBV29-1 and TRBJ2-2; TRBD1 is a possible D gene (6 bases). Trimming left V 4 bases short and J 4 bases short, with 13 bases between. CDR1 and CDR2 (germline): SQVTM, ANQGSEA. The CDR3 sequence is 14 residues long. The CDR3 sequence: CSVAEEGVTGELFF. In DNA form, the CDR3 reads TGCAGCGTTGCTGAAGAGGGGGTCACCGGGGAGCTGTTTTTT.

This clonotype was seen a handful of times. V usage is TRBV14 and J usage is TRBJ2-1, with 11 bases fitting TRBD1. After removal of 0 bases from V and 4 bases from J, the junction contained 5 bases not matched to a gene. Looked up from germline, CDR1 is SGHDN and CDR2 is FVKESK. The CDR3 has 17 residues. The CDR3 sequence is CASSQEGQGASYNEQFF. The CDR3 nucleotides are TGTGCCAGCAGCCAAGAAGGACAGGGGGCGAGTTACAATGAGCAGTTCTTC.

The chain links TRBV29-1 to TRBJ2-3; D possibly corresponds to TRBD2 (6 bases). V lost 7 bases and J 2 bases, leaving 19 bases between the germline ends. From germline, CDR1 is SQVTM and CDR2 ANQGSEA. This CDR3 has 15 amino acids. The CDR3 sequence is CSALRVGGNTDTQYF. CDR3 sequence (DNA): TGCAGCGCCCTTCGGGTGGGGGGAAACACAGATACGCAGTATTTT.

The table lists this clonotype with many counts. This chain uses TRBV29-1 with TRBJ2-1; perhaps D is TRBD1 or TRBD2 (7 bases each). This CDR3 region has 13 residues. Trimming took 5 bases from V and 5 from J, leaving 13 bases between them. Germline assignment: CDR1 SQVTM and CDR2 ANQGSEA. This chain's CDR3 is CSVYPGGDNEQFF. The DNA of the CDR3 is TGCAGCGTTTACCCAGGGGGGGACAATGAGCAGTTCTTC.

The table lists this clonotype with a few counts. V gene TRBV29-1 combines with J gene TRBJ2-1; D call uncertain. This CDR3 is 14 amino acids long. Germline V lookup: CDR1 SQVTM, CDR2 ANQGSEA. V lost 4 bases, J lost 3 bases, and 13 bases lay in between. The CDR3 region has the DNA TGCAGCGTTGTCCGGCTGGAGATCTACAATGAGCAGTTCTTC. Protein: CSVVRLEIYNEQFF.

This clonotype showed up just a few times. This sequence joins TRBV5-1 and TRBJ1-1, with TRBD1 matching 10 bases. The CDR3 loop spans 15 amino acids. The V segment lost 4 bases and the J segment 0 bases; nucleotides outside the gene matches: 3. Germline CDR1 and CDR2: SGHRS and YFSETQ. CDR3 bases: TGCGCCAGCAGCACGGGACAGGGGATGAACACTGAAGCTTTCTTT. This encodes CASSTGQGMNTEAFF.

The gene calls are TRBV5-4 and TRBJ2-3; TRBD2 matches at 16 bases. The CDR3 is 18 amino acids. The V and J ends lost 7 bases and 4 bases, in that order; junction bases with no gene match: 12. CDR1 is SGHNT, CDR2 YYREEE, per germline (reference sequence). CDR3 DNA: TGTGCCAGCTCGTTCTCGGGACTAGCGGGGGGGCAGGCAGATACGCAGTATTTT. Protein: CASSFSGLAGGQADTQYF.

The chain couples TRBV5-4 to TRBJ2-4; perhaps D is TRBD1 or TRBD2 (5 bases each). The germline CDR1 and CDR2 sequences are SGHNT and YYREEE (reference sequence). Trimming shortened V by 5 bases and J by 7 bases, and 22 bases separated the two germline ends. This CDR3 comprises 16 residues. CDR3 protein: CASRPGTPEKSNIQYF. CDR3 bases: TGTGCCAGCAGGCCCGGGACCCCCGAGAAGAGTAACATTCAGTACTTC.

The table lists this clonotype with a few counts. This sequence joins TRBV30 and TRBJ2-1; D not resolved. Looked up from germline, CDR1 is GTSNPN and CDR2 is SVGIG (reference sequence). The CDR3 contains 16 residues. The ends were cut back, 7 bases at V and 0 bases at J, with 19 bases in the middle. CDR3 sequence (DNA): TGTGCCTCCACCTCCCCAGTGGATAGCTCCTACAATGAGCAGTTCTTC. Protein product: CASTSPVDSSYNEQFF. Full variable domain (rest looked up from reference TRBV30 and TRBJ2-1): SQTIHQWPATLVQPVGSPLSLECTVEGTSNPNLYWYRQAAGRGLQLLFYSVGIGQISSEVPQNLSASRPQDRQFILSSKKLLLSDSGFYLCASTSPVDSSYNEQFFGPGTRLTVL.

This clonotype was picked up a small number of times. The rearrangement uses TRBV4-1 and TRBJ1-6; D gene uncertain. Looked up from germline, CDR1 is MGHRA and CDR2 is YSYEKL. The CDR3 runs 16 residues. The V end was cut by 4 bases, the J end by 8 bases, with 18 bases between. CDR3 protein: CASSPNLAEGHSPLHF. The CDR3 DNA is TGCGCCAGCAGCCCCAATTTGGCCGAGGGCCATTCACCCCTCCACTTT.

The chain employs TRBV5-1 and TRBJ2-1; D may be TRBD1 (6 bases). The CDR3 is 15 residues long. Trimming took 4 bases from V and 0 from J, leaving 11 bases between them. The germline CDR1 and CDR2 sequences are SGHRS and YFSETQ. CDR3 in amino acids: CASSLDRNSYNEQFF. DNA for the CDR3: TGCGCCAGCAGCCTTGACAGGAACTCCTACAATGAGCAGTTCTTC.

This clonotype was picked up a small number of times. The chain joins TRBV30 to TRBJ1-4; no definite D call. Per the germline V gene, CDR1 is GTSNPN and CDR2 is SVGIG (reference sequence). CDR3 length: 12 amino acids. V was cut by 3 bases and J by 8 bases, with 10 bases left in between. The CDR3 loop is CAWSLSMEKLFF. DNA for the CDR3: TGTGCCTGGAGCCTCTCAATGGAAAAACTGTTTTTT.

This chain connects TRBV7-8 to TRBJ2-7; 7 nucleotides align to TRBD1. The CDR3 is 15 residues long. Trimming took 5 bases from V and 4 from J; bases not matched to a gene: 11. The germline V gene has CDR1 SGHVS and CDR2 FQNEAQ. The CDR3 sequence: CASSRRTGVMYEQYF. The CDR3 nucleotides read TGTGCCAGCAGCAGACGTACAGGGGTGATGTACGAGCAGTACTTC.

The chain has TRBV24-1 and TRBJ2-7; 9 bases are a match to TRBD1. The V segment lost 2 bases and the J segment 1 base; nucleotides outside the gene matches: 2. Germline values: CDR1 KGHDR, CDR2 SFDVKD. The CDR3 totals 15 residues. CDR3: CATSDSGTGSYEQYF. DNA of the CDR3: TGTGCCACCAGTGATTCTGGGACAGGGTCCTACGAGCAGTACTTC.

This clonotype was detected only a few times. This rearrangement joins TRBV29-1 to TRBJ2-1, with 10 bases lining up with TRBD2. This CDR3 region has 16 residues. V gave up 4 bases and J gave up 3 bases; unmatched junction bases: 9. Germline V gene data show CDR1 as SQVTM and CDR2 as ANQGSEA. In nucleotides, the CDR3 is TGCAGCGTTGCCTCTAGCGGGAGAAATAGCTACAATGAGCAGTTCTTC. Translated, it gives CSVASSGRNSYNEQFF.

The sample holds a few counts of this clonotype. The rearrangement links TRBV6-1 to TRBJ2-7; D unclear. The CDR3 is 13 amino acids. CDR1 is MNHNS, CDR2 SASEGT, per germline. Trimming stripped 4 bases from V and 2 bases from J, with 9 bases between. The CDR3, as DNA: TGTGCCAGCAGTGTCTGGCAGGCCTACGAGCAGTACTTC. Protein: CASSVWQAYEQYF.

This chain uses TRBV29-1 with TRBJ2-7; D might be TRBD2 (6 bases). This CDR3 comprises 12 residues. CDR1 SQVTM and CDR2 ANQGSEA come from the germline V gene. V lost 3 bases to trimming and J lost 3 bases, with 9 bases between them. The CDR3 region is CSVEEGNYEQYF. The DNA of the CDR3 is TGCAGCGTTGAGGAGGGGAACTACGAGCAGTACTTC.

The sample holds many counts of this clonotype. CDR3 sequence reads: CSVEEGGGGYTF. The CDR3 DNA is TGCAGCGTTGAAGAGGGGGGAGGAGGCTACACCTTC. The chain joins TRBV29-1 to TRBJ1-2; TRBD1 is a possible D gene (5 bases). CDR1 and CDR2 from the germline V gene are SQVTM and ANQGSEA. The CDR3 has 12 amino acids. Between the trimmed V and J ends, which lost 0 bases and 8 bases, there was a span of 10 bases.

The rearrangement uses TRBV9 and TRBJ2-7; D remains ambiguous. The CDR3 loop spans 16 amino acids. Germline V gene sequence: CDR1 SGDLS, CDR2 YYNGEE. V dropped 0 bases and J dropped 2 bases, with 15 bases sitting between them. The chain's CDR3 is CASSVGGIKDAYEQYF. The CDR3 coding sequence is TGTGCCAGCAGCGTAGGTGGCATTAAAGATGCCTACGAGCAGTACTTC.

This clonotype showed up just a few times. The V and J genes are TRBV24-1 and TRBJ1-2; D is possibly TRBD1 (5 bases). CDR1 is KGHDR, CDR2 SFDVKD, per germline. CDR3 length equals 15 residues. Trimming cost V 5 bases and J 9 bases, with 21 bases left between them. Here the CDR3 reads CATSASGTSRDSYTF. The CDR3 DNA follows: TGTGCCACCAGTGCCTCGGGGACGTCCCGAGATAGCTACACCTTC.